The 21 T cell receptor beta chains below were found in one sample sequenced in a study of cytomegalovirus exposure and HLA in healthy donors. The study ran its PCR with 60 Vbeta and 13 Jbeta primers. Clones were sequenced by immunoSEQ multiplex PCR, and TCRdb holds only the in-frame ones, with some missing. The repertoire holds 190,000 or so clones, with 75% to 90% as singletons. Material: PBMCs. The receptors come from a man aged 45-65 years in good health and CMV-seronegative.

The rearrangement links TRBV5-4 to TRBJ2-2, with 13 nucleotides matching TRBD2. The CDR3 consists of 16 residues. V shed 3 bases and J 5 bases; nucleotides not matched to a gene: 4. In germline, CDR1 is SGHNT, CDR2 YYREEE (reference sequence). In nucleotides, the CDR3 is TGTGCCAGCAGCTCCAAACTAGCGGGAGGGACCGGGGAGCTGTTTTTT. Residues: CASSSKLAGGTGELFF. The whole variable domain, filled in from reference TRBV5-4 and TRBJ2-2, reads ETGVTQSPTHLIKTRGQQVTLRCSSQSGHNTVSWYQQALGQGPQFIFQYYREEENGRGNFPPRFSGLQFPNYSSELNVNALELDDSALYLCASSSKLAGGTGELFFGEGSRLTVL.

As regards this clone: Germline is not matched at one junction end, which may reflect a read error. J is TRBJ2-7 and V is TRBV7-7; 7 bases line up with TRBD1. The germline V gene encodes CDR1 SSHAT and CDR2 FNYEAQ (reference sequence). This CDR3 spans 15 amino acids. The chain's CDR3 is CASSLRTGAGFEQYF. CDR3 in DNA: TGTGCTAGCAGCTTAAGGACAGGCGCTGGATTCGAGCAGTACTTC.

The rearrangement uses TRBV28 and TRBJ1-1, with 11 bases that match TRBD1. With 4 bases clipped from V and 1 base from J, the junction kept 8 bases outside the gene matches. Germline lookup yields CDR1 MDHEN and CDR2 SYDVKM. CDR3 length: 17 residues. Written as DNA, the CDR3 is TGTGCCAGCAGTTCATCCGGGACAGGGGGGAGGAACACTGAAGCTTTCTTT. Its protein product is CASSSSGTGGRNTEAFF.

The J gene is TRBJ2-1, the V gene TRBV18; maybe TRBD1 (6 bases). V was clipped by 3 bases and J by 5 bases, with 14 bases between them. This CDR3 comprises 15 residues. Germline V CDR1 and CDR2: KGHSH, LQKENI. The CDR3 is CASSPLGQQDNEQFF. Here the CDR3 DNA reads TGTGCCAGCTCACCCCTTGGACAGCAGGACAATGAGCAGTTCTTC. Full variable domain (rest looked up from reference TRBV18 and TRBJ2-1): NAGVMQNPRHLVRRRGQEARLRCSPMKGHSHVYWYRQLPEEGLKFMVYLQKENIIDESGMPKERFSAEFPKEGPSILRIQQVVRGDSAAYFCASSPLGQQDNEQFFGPGTRLTVL.

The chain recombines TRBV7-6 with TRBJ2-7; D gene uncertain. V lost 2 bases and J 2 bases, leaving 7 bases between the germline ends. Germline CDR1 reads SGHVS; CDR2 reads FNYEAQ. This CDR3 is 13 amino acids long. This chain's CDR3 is CASSLSHTYEQYF. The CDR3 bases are TGTGCCAGCAGCTTATCACACACCTACGAGCAGTACTTC.

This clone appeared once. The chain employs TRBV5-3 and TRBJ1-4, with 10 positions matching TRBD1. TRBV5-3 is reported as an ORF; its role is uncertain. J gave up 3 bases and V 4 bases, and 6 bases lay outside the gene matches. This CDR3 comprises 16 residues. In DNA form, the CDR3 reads TGTGCCAGAAGCGACCGGGACAGGGGTCCTAATGAAAAACTGTTTTTT. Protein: CARSDRDRGPNEKLFF.

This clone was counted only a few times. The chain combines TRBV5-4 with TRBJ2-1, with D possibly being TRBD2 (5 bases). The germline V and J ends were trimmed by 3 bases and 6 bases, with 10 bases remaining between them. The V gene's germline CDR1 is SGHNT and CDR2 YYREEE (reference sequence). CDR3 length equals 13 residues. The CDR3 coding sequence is TGTGCCAGCAGCTCCACTAGTATCAATGAGCAGTTCTTC. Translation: CASSSTSINEQFF.

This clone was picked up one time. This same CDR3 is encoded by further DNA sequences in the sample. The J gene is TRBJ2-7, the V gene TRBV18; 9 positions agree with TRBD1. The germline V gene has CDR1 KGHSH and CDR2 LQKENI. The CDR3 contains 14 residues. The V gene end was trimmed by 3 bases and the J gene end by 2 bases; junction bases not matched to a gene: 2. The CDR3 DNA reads TGTGCCAGCTCACCGGGACAGGGCCCCTACGAGCAGTACTTC. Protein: CASSPGQGPYEQYF.

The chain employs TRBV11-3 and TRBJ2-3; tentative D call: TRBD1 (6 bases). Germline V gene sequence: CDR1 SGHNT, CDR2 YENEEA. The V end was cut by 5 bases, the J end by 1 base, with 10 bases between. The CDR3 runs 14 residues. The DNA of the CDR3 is TGTGCCAGCAGCCTCAGGGGAGGCACAGATACGCAGTATTTT. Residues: CASSLRGGTDTQYF.

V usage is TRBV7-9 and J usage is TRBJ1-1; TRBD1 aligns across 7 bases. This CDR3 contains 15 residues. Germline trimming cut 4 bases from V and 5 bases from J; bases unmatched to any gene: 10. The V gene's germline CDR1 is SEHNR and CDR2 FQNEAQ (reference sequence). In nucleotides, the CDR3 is TGTGCCAGCAGCTCTAGACAGGGCCGGGGGACTGAAGCTTTCTTT. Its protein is CASSSRQGRGTEAFF.

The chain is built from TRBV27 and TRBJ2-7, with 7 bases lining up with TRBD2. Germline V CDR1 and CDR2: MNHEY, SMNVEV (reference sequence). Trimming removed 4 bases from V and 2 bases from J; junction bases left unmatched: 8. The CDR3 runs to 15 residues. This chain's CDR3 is CASSSLAGRTYEQYF. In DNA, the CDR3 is TGTGCCAGCAGTTCTTTAGCGGGTCGTACCTACGAGCAGTACTTC.

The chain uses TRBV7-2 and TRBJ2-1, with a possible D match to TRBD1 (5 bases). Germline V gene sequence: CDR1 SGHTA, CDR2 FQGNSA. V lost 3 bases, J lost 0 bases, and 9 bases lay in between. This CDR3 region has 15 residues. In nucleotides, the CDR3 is TGTGCCAGCAGCTTGCGACAGAGCTCCTACAATGAGCAGTTCTTC. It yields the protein CASSLRQSSYNEQFF.

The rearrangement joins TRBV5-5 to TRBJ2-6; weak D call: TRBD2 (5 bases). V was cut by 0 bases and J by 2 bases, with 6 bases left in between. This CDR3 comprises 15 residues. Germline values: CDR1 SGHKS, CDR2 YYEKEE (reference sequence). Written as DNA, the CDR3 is TGTGCCAGCAGCTTGGGAGGGACTGGGGCCAACGTCCTGACTTTC. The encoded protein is CASSLGGTGANVLTF.

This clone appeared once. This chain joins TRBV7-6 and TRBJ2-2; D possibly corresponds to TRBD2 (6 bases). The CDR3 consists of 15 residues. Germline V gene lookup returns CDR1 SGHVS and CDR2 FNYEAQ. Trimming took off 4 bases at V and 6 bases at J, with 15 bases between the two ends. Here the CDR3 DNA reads TGTGCCAGCAGCTCAGGATCTTGGGAGGCCGGGGAGCTGTTTTTT. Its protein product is CASSSGSWEAGELFF.

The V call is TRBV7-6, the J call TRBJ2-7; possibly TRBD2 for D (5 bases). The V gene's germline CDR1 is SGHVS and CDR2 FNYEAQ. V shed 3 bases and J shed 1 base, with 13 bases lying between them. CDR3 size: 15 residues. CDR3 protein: CASSFSDSGSYEQYF. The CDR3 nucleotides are TGTGCCAGCAGCTTTTCAGACTCGGGGTCCTACGAGCAGTACTTC.

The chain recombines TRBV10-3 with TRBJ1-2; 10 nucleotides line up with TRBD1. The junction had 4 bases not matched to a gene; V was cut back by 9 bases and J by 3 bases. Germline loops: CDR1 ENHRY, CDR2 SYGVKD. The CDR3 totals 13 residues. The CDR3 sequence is CAIGTGADYGYTF. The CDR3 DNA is TGTGCCATTGGGACAGGGGCCGACTATGGCTACACCTTC.

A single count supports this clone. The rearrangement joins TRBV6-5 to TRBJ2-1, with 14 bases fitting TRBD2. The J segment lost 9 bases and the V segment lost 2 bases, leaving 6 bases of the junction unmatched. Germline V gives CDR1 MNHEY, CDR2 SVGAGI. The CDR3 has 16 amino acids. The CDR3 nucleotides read TGTGCCAGCAGTTACGCGGGACTAGCGGGAGAGGGTGAGCAGTTCTTC. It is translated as CASSYAGLAGEGEQFF.

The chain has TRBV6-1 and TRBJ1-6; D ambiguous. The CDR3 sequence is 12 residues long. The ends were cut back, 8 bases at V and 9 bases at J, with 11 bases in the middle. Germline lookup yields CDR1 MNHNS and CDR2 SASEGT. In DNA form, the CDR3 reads TGTGCCAGCTCCCTGGCCACTTCACCCCTCCACTTT. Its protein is CASSLATSPLHF.

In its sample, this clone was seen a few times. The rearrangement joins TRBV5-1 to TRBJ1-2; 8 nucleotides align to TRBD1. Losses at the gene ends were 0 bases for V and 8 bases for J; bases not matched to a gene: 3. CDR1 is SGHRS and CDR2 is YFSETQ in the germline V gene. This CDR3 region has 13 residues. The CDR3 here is CASSLGTGNGYTF. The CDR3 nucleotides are TGCGCCAGCAGCTTGGGGACAGGGAACGGCTACACCTTC.

The CDR3 is CASRGTLGGEQYF. The CDR3, as DNA: TGTGCCAGCAGGGGGACTTTGGGGGGCGAGCAGTACTTC. The chain carries TRBV2 and TRBJ2-7, with a tentative D call TRBD2 (6 bases). V was clipped by 6 bases and J by 6 bases, with 15 bases between them. Germline assignment: CDR1 SNHLY and CDR2 FYNNEI. CDR3 length equals 13 residues.

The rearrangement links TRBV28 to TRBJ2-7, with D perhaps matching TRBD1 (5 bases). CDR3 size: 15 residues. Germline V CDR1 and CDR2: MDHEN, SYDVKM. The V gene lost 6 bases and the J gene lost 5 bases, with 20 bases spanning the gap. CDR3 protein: CASSLPGQGRHEQYF. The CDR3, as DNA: TGTGCCAGCAGCCTCCCCGGGCAGGGTAGGCACGAGCAGTACTTC.